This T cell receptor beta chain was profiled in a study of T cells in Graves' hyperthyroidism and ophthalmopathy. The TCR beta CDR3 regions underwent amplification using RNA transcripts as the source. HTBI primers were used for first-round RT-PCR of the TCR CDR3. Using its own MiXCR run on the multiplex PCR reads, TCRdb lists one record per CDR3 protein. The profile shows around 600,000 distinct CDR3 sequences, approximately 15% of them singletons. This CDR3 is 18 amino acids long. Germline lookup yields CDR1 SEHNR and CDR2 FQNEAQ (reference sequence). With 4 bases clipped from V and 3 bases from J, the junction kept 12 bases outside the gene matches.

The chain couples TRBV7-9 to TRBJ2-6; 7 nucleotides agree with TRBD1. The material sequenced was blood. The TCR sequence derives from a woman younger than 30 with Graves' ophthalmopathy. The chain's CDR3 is CASSSGQIGFLGANVLTF. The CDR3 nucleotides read TGTGCCAGCAGCTCGGGACAGATAGGCTTCCTTGGGGCCAACGTCCTGACTTTC.